Sequencing of this T cell receptor (beta chain) was carried out in a study of monozygotic twins with inflammatory bowel disease. TCRdb reworked the 5' RACE reads into one entry per CDR3 protein, no DNA. The specimen's table records fewer than 150,000 distinct CDR3 sequences. This CDR3 has 15 residues. Germline V gene lookup returns CDR1 MNHEY and CDR2 SVGEGT. This chain joins TRBV6-2 or TRBV6-3 and TRBJ2-7. The sequenced material came from blood. This receptor was obtained from a human donor with ulcerative colitis or Crohn's disease, or a healthy co-twin of an affected twin (not recorded which). The CDR3 region is CASSRPDGRTYEQYF.